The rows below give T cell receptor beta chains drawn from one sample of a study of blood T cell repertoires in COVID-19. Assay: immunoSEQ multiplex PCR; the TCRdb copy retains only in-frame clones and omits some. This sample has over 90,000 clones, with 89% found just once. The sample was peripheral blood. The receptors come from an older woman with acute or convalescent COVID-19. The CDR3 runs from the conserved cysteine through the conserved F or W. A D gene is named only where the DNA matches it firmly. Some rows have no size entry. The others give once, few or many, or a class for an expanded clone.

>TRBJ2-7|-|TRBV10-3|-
TGCGCCATCAGTGAGGGTGGACAACTCTACGAGCAGTACTTC
CAISEGGQLYEQYF
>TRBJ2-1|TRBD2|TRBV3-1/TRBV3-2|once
TGTGCCAGCGGTAGGCGGGAGGGCTTGTTATCCTACAATGAGCAGTTCTTC
CASGRREGLLSYNEQFF
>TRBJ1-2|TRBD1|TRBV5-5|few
TGTGCCAGCAGCTTGCCGGGACAGAATAACTATGGCTACACCTTC
CASSLPGQNNYGYTF
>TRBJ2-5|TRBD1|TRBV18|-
TGTGCCAGCTCCCCCCGGGACAGAACGCAAGAGACCCAGTACTTC
CASSPRDRTQETQYF
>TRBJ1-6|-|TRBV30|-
TGTGCCTGGACAGCAGGGTCTGGTTCACCCCTCCACTTT
CAWTAGSGSPLHF
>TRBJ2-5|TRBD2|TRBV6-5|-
TGTGCCAGCAGTCGAGCGGGAGTAGAGACCCAGTACTTC
CASSRAGVETQYF
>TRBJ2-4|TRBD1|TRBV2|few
TGTGCCAGCAGTGGGGACGGCGACAGGGGCGGGAACATTCAGTACTTC
CASSGDGDRGGNIQYF
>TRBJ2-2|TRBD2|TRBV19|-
TGTGCCAGTAGTATGAAGGGACTAGCGGGTCCGAGTACCGGGGAGCTGTTTTTT
CASSMKGLAGPSTGELFF
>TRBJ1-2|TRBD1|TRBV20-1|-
TGCAGTGCTAGTCGGACAGGGGAAGGGGGCTACACCTTC
CSASRTGEGGYTF
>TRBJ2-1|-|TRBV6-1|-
TGTGCCAGCAGTGAAGCCATAGCAGGAGCCCAGGACTGGTTCAATGAGCAGTTCTTC
CASSEAIAGAQDWFNEQFF
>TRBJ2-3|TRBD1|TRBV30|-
TGTGCCTGGAGTGTAATGGGACAGGGGGCTGGAGATACGCAGTATTTT
CAWSVMGQGAGDTQYF
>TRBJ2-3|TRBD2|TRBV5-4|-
TGTGCCAGCAGCTTGGATAGTAGCGGGAGACTGCCAGATACGCAGTATTTT
CASSLDSSGRLPDTQYF
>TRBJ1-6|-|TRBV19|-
TGTGCCAGCTCTTTTTCGAATTCACCCCTCCACTTT
CASSFSNSPLHF
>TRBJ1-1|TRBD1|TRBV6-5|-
TGTGCCAGCAGTTACTCGGGACAGGTCTCCGGGGCTTTCTTT
CASSYSGQVSGAFF
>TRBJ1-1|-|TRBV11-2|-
TGTGCCAGCAGCTTAGTCGAGTCCATGAACACTGAAGCTTTCTTT
CASSLVESMNTEAFF
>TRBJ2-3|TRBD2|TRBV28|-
TGTGCCAGCAGTCCAGCGGGAGGTGGCACAGATACGCAGTATTTT
CASSPAGGGTDTQYF
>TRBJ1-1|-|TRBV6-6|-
TGTGCCAGCAGGCGGGAGGGCTTGAACACTGAAGCTTTCTTT
CASRREGLNTEAFF
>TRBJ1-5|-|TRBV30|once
TGTGCCTGGAGTGTGACCGGAGTCCCAAATCAGCCCCAGCATTTT
CAWSVTGVPNQPQHF
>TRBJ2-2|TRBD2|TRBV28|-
TGTGCCAGCAGTAGGACTAGCGGGGCGAACACCGGGGAGCTGTTTTTT
CASSRTSGANTGELFF
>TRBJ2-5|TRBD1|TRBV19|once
TGTGCCAGTAGTCCCGGTGGGACAGGGGAAGGGGAGACCCAGTACTTC
CASSPGGTGEGETQYF
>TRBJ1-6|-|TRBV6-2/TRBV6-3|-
TGTGCCAGCAGTTTCGCAGCCCTGGAGTCTTCACCCCTCCACTTT
CASSFAALESSPLHF
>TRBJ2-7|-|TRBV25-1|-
TGTGCCAGCAGTGACCTAATGTACGAGCAGTACTTC
CASSDLMYEQYF
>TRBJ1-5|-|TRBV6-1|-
TGTGCCAGCAGTGAAGGGAACGCAGGAAATCAGCCCCAGCATTTT
CASSEGNAGNQPQHF
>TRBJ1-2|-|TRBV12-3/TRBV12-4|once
TGTGCCAGCAGTTTCGGTCGGCCGGGGGGCTACACCTTC
CASSFGRPGGYTF
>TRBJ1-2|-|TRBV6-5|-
TGTGCCAGCAGTATACGGGGGGGGGCCTATGGCTACACCTTC
CASSIRGGAYGYTF
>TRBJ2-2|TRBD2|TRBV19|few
TGTGCCAGTAGTATACAGCGGGAGGGCCGCGGGGAGCTGTTTTTT
CASSIQREGRGELFF
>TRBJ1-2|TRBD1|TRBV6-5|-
TGTGCCAGCAGACGGGACAGGGGTGATGGCTACACCTTC
CASRRDRGDGYTF
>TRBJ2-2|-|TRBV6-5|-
TGTGCCAGCAGTTACTCTTGGCCGCCCGGGGAGCTGTTTTTT
CASSYSWPPGELFF
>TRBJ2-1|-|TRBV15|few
TGTGCCACCAGCAGTCCGGGTCGTCGGGAAAATGAGCAGTTCTTC
CATSSPGRRENEQFF
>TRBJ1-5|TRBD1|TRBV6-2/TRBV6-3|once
TGTGCCAGCAGTTACGGGACAGGCCATCAGCCCCAGCATTTT
CASSYGTGHQPQHF
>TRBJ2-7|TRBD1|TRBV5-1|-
TGCGCCAGCAGCTTGGGAGACAGGGGCGAGCAGTACTTC
CASSLGDRGEQYF
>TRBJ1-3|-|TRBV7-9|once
TGTGCCAGCAGTGGGTTGAGGGCTGGAAACACCATATATTTT
CASSGLRAGNTIYF
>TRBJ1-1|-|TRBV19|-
TGTGCCAGTAGTCTGCTCCCGGGTGTGCCTGAAGCTTTCTTT
CASSLLPGVPEAFF
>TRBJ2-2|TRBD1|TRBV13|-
TGTGCCAGCAGCATCCTAAGGAGGGACAGGCTGAACACCGGGGAGCTGTTTTTT
CASSILRRDRLNTGELFF
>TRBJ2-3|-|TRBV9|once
TGTGCCAGCAGCGTGAGTGGTGTGGTGACAGATACGCAGTATTTT
CASSVSGVVTDTQYF
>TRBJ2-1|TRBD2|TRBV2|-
TGTGCCAGCAGTGGACGGACTAGCGGGAGGACTTACAATGAGCAGTTCTTC
CASSGRTSGRTYNEQFF
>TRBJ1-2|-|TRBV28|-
TGTGCCAGCAGTCTCGGACTGACCTATGGCTACACCTTC
CASSLGLTYGYTF
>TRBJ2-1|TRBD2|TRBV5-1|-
TGCGCCAGCAGCTTGACACTAGCGGGAGGTAGCTCCTACAATGAGCAGTTCTTC
CASSLTLAGGSSYNEQFF
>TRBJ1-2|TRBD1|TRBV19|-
TGTGCCAGTAGTATATCAGGGGGCAAGGGTGGCTACACCTTC
CASSISGGKGGYTF
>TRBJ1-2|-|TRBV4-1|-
TGCGCCAGCAGCCAAGAGGGGAGTTCCTATGGCTACACCTTC
CASSQEGSSYGYTF